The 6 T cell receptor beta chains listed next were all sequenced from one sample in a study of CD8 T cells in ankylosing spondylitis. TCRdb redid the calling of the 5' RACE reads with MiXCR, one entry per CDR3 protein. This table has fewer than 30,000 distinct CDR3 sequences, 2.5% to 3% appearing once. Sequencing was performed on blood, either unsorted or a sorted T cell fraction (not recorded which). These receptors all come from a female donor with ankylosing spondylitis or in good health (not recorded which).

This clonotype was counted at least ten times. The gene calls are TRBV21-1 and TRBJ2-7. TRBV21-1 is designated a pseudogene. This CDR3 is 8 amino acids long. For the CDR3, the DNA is TGTGGGGCCTACGAGCAGTACTTC. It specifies CGAYEQYF.

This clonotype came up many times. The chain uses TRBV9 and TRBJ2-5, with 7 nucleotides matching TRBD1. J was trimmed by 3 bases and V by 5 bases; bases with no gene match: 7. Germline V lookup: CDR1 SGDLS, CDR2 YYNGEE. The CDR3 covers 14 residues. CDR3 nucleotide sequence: TGTGCCAGCAGTAAGGGGGCAAAGAAAGAGACCCAGTACTTC. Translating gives CASSKGAKKETQYF.

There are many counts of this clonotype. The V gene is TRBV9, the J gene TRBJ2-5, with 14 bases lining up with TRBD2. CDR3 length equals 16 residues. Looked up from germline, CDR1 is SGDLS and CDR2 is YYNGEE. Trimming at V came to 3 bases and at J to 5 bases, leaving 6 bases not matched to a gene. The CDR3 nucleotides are TGTGCCAGCAGCGCCCCAGGACTAGCGGGGGGCGAGACCCAGTACTTC. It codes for CASSAPGLAGGETQYF.

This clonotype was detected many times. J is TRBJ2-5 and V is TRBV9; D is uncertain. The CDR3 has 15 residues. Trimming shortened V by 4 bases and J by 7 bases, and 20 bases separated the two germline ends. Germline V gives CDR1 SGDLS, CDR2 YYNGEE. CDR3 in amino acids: CASSWSSESSGTQYF. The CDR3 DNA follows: TGTGCCAGCAGCTGGAGTAGTGAGAGTAGTGGGACCCAGTACTTC. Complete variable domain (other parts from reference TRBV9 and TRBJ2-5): DSGVTQTPKHLITATGQRVTLRCSPRSGDLSVYWYQQSLDQGLQFLIQYYNGEERAKGNILERFSAQQFPDLHSELNLSSLELGDSALYFCASSWSSESSGTQYFGPGTRLLVL.

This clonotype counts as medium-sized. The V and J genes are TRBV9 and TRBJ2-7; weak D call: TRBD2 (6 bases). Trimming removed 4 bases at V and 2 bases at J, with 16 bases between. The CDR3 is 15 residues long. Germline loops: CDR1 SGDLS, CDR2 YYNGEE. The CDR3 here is CASSPTPTSTYEQYF. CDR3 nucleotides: TGTGCCAGCAGCCCCACACCTACTAGCACCTACGAGCAGTACTTC.

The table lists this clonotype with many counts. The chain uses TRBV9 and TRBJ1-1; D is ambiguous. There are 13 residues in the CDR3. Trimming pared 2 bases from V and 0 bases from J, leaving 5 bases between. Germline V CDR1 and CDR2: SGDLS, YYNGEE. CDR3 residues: CASSVLMNTEAFF. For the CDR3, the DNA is TGTGCCAGCAGCGTTCTGATGAACACTGAAGCTTTCTTT. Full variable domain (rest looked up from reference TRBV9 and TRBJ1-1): DSGVTQTPKHLITATGQRVTLRCSPRSGDLSVYWYQQSLDQGLQFLIQYYNGEERAKGNILERFSAQQFPDLHSELNLSSLELGDSALYFCASSVLMNTEAFFGQGTRLTVV.